One and the same sample provided the 16 T cell receptor beta chains below, sequenced in a study of T cells after yellow fever vaccination. MiXCR was run by TCRdb on the 5' RACE reads, yielding one entry per CDR3 protein. The sample comprises hundreds of thousands of distinct CDR3 sequences, roughly 14% of which are singletons, and 11% to 15% rests with the top ten. Sequencing was performed on PBMCs, taken on the day of the yellow fever booster vaccination. The receptor source for this set is a man aged 30-40 years who received the YFV17D yellow fever vaccine.

This clonotype was found a few times. This chain joins TRBV9 and TRBJ2-1; 10 bases agree with TRBD2. V lost 3 bases and J lost 6; bases outside the gene matches: 21. This CDR3 spans 20 amino acids. CDR1 is SGDLS and CDR2 is YYNGEE in the germline V gene. The CDR3 loop reads CASSDQKPVTSGPLGNEQFF. CDR3 nucleotide sequence: TGTGCCAGCAGCGACCAAAAACCTGTGACTAGCGGGCCCCTAGGCAATGAGCAGTTCTTC.

This clonotype was seen only a few times. The chain joins TRBV7-2 to TRBJ2-2, with a possible D match to TRBD2 (6 bases). The germline gives CDR1 SGHTA, CDR2 FQGNSA. CDR3 size: 15 residues. Deletions cut 5 bases from V and 9 bases from J, with 19 bases between. The CDR3 spells CASSPPRAGYRELFF. In DNA, the CDR3 is TGTGCCAGCAGCCCCCCGAGGGCGGGATACAGGGAGCTGTTTTTT. The full variable domain, with the rest looked up from reference TRBV7-2 and TRBJ2-2, is GAGVSQSPSNKVTEKGKDVELRCDPISGHTALYWYRQSLGQGLEFLIYFQGNSAPDKSGLPSDRFSAERTGGSVSTLTIQRTQQEDSAVYLCASSPPRAGYRELFFGEGSRLTVL.

In this sample, this clonotype turned up a few times. The chain has TRBV7-2 and TRBJ2-1; tentatively, D is TRBD2 (6 bases). Trimming stripped 5 bases from V and 2 bases from J, with 13 bases between. The CDR3 spans 15 residues. CDR1 and CDR2 from the germline V gene are SGHTA and FQGNSA. The CDR3 region has the DNA TGTGCCAGCAGCCCGGGACTGGGCCCCTACAATGAGCAGTTCTTC. Residues: CASSPGLGPYNEQFF.

This clonotype has just a few counts. Here the CDR3 DNA reads TGTGCCAGCAGTAGGGACAGTGGGGGCTCTGGGGCCAACGTCCTGACTTTC. This gives the protein CASSRDSGGSGANVLTF. The chain joins TRBV6-1 to TRBJ2-6; TRBD1 aligns across 7 bases. This CDR3 has 17 amino acids. Per germline, CDR1 MNHNS and CDR2 SASEGT. V lost 5 bases to trimming and J lost 0 bases; unmatched junction nucleotides: 7.

This clonotype was counted only a few times. The rearrangement links TRBV18 to TRBJ2-3, with 8 bases fitting TRBD2. The germline V gene has CDR1 KGHSH and CDR2 LQKENI. The CDR3 contains 14 residues. J was trimmed by 5 bases and V by 2 bases; bases with no gene match: 3. The CDR3, as DNA: TGTGCCAGCTCACCAGATAGCGGGATAGATACGCAGTATTTT. Its translation: CASSPDSGIDTQYF.

This clonotype has ten or more counts. V is TRBV29-1 and J is TRBJ2-7; no firm D call. This CDR3 is built from 13 residues. CDR1 is SQVTM, CDR2 ANQGSEA, per germline. V lost 7 bases and J 0 bases, leaving 13 bases between the germline ends. CDR3 sequence reads: CSAFGRSSYEQYF. CDR3 bases: TGCAGCGCCTTCGGACGGAGCTCCTACGAGCAGTACTTC.

This clonotype was recorded once. The chain combines TRBV20-1 with TRBJ2-7; 10 bases fit TRBD2. The CDR3 runs 13 residues. The V and J ends lost 5 bases and 2 bases, in that order; junction bases with no gene match: 3. The germline V gene encodes CDR1 DFQATT and CDR2 SNEGSKA (reference sequence). This chain's CDR3 is CSASGLAAYEQYF. DNA for the CDR3: TGCAGTGCTTCCGGACTAGCGGCCTACGAGCAGTACTTC.

The chain couples TRBV18 to TRBJ2-2; TRBD1 aligns across 7 bases. This CDR3 region has 14 residues. Germline CDR1 and CDR2: KGHSH and LQKENI. Trimming cost V 5 bases and J 3 bases; bases outside gene matches: 3. CDR3 in amino acids: CASSGDRDTGELFF. The CDR3 coding sequence is TGTGCCAGCTCAGGCGACAGGGACACCGGGGAGCTGTTTTTT.

The table lists this clonotype with a few counts. The chain is built from TRBV10-3 and TRBJ2-1, with 7 bases fitting TRBD2. This CDR3 is built from 13 residues. V was clipped by 7 bases and J by 6 bases; unmatched bases: 6. Per the germline V gene, CDR1 is ENHRY and CDR2 is SYGVKD. The CDR3 protein is CAIKPREFNEQFF. The DNA for the CDR3 is TGTGCCATCAAGCCGCGGGAGTTCAATGAGCAGTTCTTC.

The V call is TRBV20-1, the J call TRBJ2-3, with a tentative D call TRBD1 (6 bases). The V gene lost 4 bases and the J gene lost 0 bases, with 11 bases spanning the gap. Germline lookup yields CDR1 DFQATT and CDR2 SNEGSKA (reference sequence). The CDR3 covers 14 residues. CDR3 loop: CSAMTGASTDTQYF. The CDR3 DNA reads TGCAGTGCTATGACAGGTGCCAGCACAGATACGCAGTATTTT.

Ten or more counts support this clonotype. J is TRBJ2-1 and V is TRBV5-4; TRBD1 matches 8 bases. After removal of 3 bases from V and 4 bases from J, the junction contained 3 bases not matched to a gene. This CDR3 contains 14 residues. CDR1 is SGHNT, CDR2 YYREEE, per germline (reference sequence). This CDR3 reads CASSWGQEYNEQFF. In DNA form, the CDR3 reads TGTGCCAGCAGCTGGGGACAGGAGTACAATGAGCAGTTCTTC.

In its sample, this clonotype was seen a few times. The CDR3 protein is CASSLDPQNNEQFF. DNA of the CDR3: TGCGCCAGCAGCTTGGATCCACAGAACAATGAGCAGTTCTTC. This chain uses TRBV5-1 with TRBJ2-1; D gene unclear. Between the trimmed V and J ends, which lost 0 bases and 5 bases, there was a span of 9 bases. Per germline, CDR1 SGHRS and CDR2 YFSETQ. The CDR3 loop spans 14 amino acids. Filled out from reference TRBV5-1 and TRBJ2-1, the complete variable domain reads KAGVTQTPRYLIKTRGQQVTLSCSPISGHRSVSWYQQTPGQGLQFLFEYFSETQRNKGNFPGRFSGRQFSNSRSEMNVSTLELGDSALYLCASSLDPQNNEQFFGPGTRLTVL.

The DNA for the CDR3 is TGTGCCAGCAGCGGCCAAGTGGGTTTGGAGACCCAGTACTTC. Protein sequence: CASSGQVGLETQYF. The chain employs TRBV7-2 and TRBJ2-5; D is unclear. Looked up from germline, CDR1 is SGHTA and CDR2 is FQGNSA. V was cut by 5 bases and J by 5 bases, with 15 bases left in between. The CDR3 runs 14 residues.

The chain carries TRBV6-5 and TRBJ1-2; unclear D gene. Germline CDR1 reads MNHEY; CDR2 reads SVGAGI. V was trimmed by 1 base and J by 4 bases, leaving 10 bases between them. This CDR3 has 14 amino acids. Here the CDR3 reads CASSYLQALYGYTF. The CDR3 region has the DNA TGTGCCAGCAGTTACTTGCAGGCGCTCTATGGCTACACCTTC.

This clonotype turned up a few times. The chain combines TRBV5-5 with TRBJ2-7; D not resolved. The CDR3 loop spans 13 amino acids. The germline gives CDR1 SGHKS, CDR2 YYEKEE (reference sequence). The V end lost 0 bases, the J end lost 7 bases, and 11 bases lay between the germline ends. CDR3 amino acids: CASSLVGTLEQYF. CDR3 bases: TGTGCCAGCAGCTTGGTTGGCACACTGGAGCAGTACTTC.

This clonotype was counted at least ten times. J is TRBJ1-6 and V is TRBV5-1; 8 bases map to TRBD1. Unmatched junction bases numbered 0, after V lost 0 bases and J lost 7 bases. CDR1 SGHRS and CDR2 YFSETQ come from the germline V gene. The CDR3 has 14 amino acids. DNA of the CDR3: TGCGCCAGCAGCTTGGGGGACAGGAATTCACCCCTCCACTTT. Protein sequence: CASSLGDRNSPLHF.